The 13 T cell receptor beta chains presented below share a single source sample, sequenced in a study of naive and memory T cell subsets. These receptors lack a known antigen. Study findings and constraints: Naive repertoires, especially CD8, held a few larger clonotypes, possibly memory cells re-expressing CD45RA.

Two oligonucleotides, mixed equimolar, formed the beta constant-region primer covering TRBC1 and TRBC2. Four rounds of PCR amplified the ligated cDNA using nested alpha and beta constant-region primers plus SP2. TCRdb recomputed calls from the UMI-ligation and nested PCR reads with MiXCR, one row per CDR3 protein. The profile shows fewer than 150,000 distinct CDR3 sequences, approximately 18% of them singletons. The source material was naive CD8+ T cells from blood. These TCRs come from a human donor in good health.

CDR3 nucleotide sequence: TGTGCCAGCAGCGAAGGACTAGCGGCTTACTACAATGAGCAGTTCTTC. Translation: CASSEGLAAYYNEQFF. The genes are TRBV7-6 and TRBJ2-1, with TRBD2 matching 10 bases. Germline lookup yields CDR1 SGHVS and CDR2 FNYEAQ. V was clipped by 5 bases and J by 3 bases; unmatched bases: 7. The CDR3 length is 16 residues.

J is TRBJ2-7 and V is TRBV6-5, with D unresolved. The germline CDR1 and CDR2 sequences are MNHEY and SVGAGI. V was trimmed by 6 bases and J by 2 bases, leaving 11 bases between them. The CDR3 covers 13 residues. CDR3 loop: CASSPSSTYEQYF. The CDR3 region has the DNA TGTGCCAGCAGCCCTAGTTCGACCTACGAGCAGTACTTC.

This sequence joins TRBV20-1 and TRBJ2-3, with D maybe TRBD1 (6 bases). Germline V gives CDR1 DFQATT, CDR2 SNEGSKA (reference sequence). This CDR3 is built from 14 residues. V gave up 0 bases and J gave up 7 bases, with 14 bases separating them. The CDR3 region has the DNA TGCAGTGCTAGAGATCCTAGGACAGAGTATACGCAGTATTTT. It specifies CSARDPRTEYTQYF.

This clonotype has ten or more counts. This chain uses TRBV5-6 with TRBJ1-5; D gene uncertain. This CDR3 is 12 amino acids long. V was cut by 0 bases and J by 7 bases, with 5 bases left in between. Per the germline V gene, CDR1 is SGHDT and CDR2 is YYEEEE. The CDR3 DNA reads TGTGCCAGCAGCTTGGAAGGACAGCCCCAGCATTTT. Amino acids: CASSLEGQPQHF.

The chain couples TRBV27 to TRBJ2-3; D might be TRBD1 or TRBD2, each matching 5 bases. Trimming shortened V by 5 bases and J by 2 bases, and 17 bases separated the two germline ends. CDR1 MNHEY and CDR2 SMNVEV come from the germline V gene (reference sequence). This CDR3 contains 16 residues. The CDR3 region is CASSPQGSGLTDTQYF. Here the CDR3 DNA reads TGTGCCAGCAGTCCCCAGGGAAGCGGCCTCACAGATACGCAGTATTTT.

The chain joins TRBV27 to TRBJ1-2; D gene unclear. The CDR3 loop spans 19 amino acids. Deletions cut 1 base from V and 4 bases from J, with 25 bases between. CDR1 is MNHEY and CDR2 is SMNVEV in the germline V gene (reference sequence). The CDR3 bases are TGTGCCAGCAGTTTATTAGGCCGGGCAGGCGAAGCAAAAATCTATGGCTACACCTTC. It is translated as CASSLLGRAGEAKIYGYTF.

This clonotype was seen many times. J is TRBJ1-5 and V is TRBV24-1, with TRBD1 as a possible D gene (5 bases). V lost 3 bases and J lost 6, with 11 bases in between. The CDR3 sequence is 14 residues long. Germline-derived CDR1 and CDR2 are KGHDR and SFDVKD. CDR3 amino acids: CATSDGQGAQPQHF. Written as DNA, the CDR3 is TGTGCCACCAGTGATGGGCAGGGTGCTCAGCCCCAGCATTTT.

This clonotype was recorded a few times. V and J are TRBV28 and TRBJ1-1, with a tentative D call TRBD1 (5 bases). CDR3 length equals 15 residues. Germline V gene lookup returns CDR1 MDHEN and CDR2 SYDVKM. Trimming pared 6 bases from V and 3 bases from J, leaving 17 bases between. CDR3 bases: TGTGCCAGCAGCCCCGGGACCCCAACGCACACTGAAGCTTTCTTT. Encoded protein: CASSPGTPTHTEAFF.

The rearrangement uses TRBV12-3 or TRBV12-4 and TRBJ2-1; the D gene is possibly TRBD1 (6 bases). The V and J ends lost 3 bases and 5 bases respectively, with 26 bases between them. CDR3 length equals 19 residues. CDR3 nucleotides: TGTGCCAGCAGTTTTTCGTTAATGGCGTGGCAGGGGATAGACAATGAGCAGTTCTTC. It codes for CASSFSLMAWQGIDNEQFF.

V gene TRBV28 combines with J gene TRBJ2-7; 9 bases map to TRBD2. Germline CDR1 reads MDHEN; CDR2 reads SYDVKM. V lost 3 bases and J lost 3; bases outside the gene matches: 12. The CDR3 has 17 amino acids. DNA of the CDR3: TGTGCCAGCAGTTTTCCTCCAAAGACTAGCGGTGGCTACGAGCAGTACTTC. This translates into CASSFPPKTSGGYEQYF.

The chain recombines TRBV4-1 with TRBJ1-1; 10 bases are a match to TRBD1. Germline lookup yields CDR1 MGHRA and CDR2 YSYEKL. V lost 3 bases to trimming and J lost 4 bases; unmatched junction nucleotides: 5. The CDR3 spans 15 residues. CDR3 DNA: TGCGCCAGCAGCCAGGAGAGGACAGGGGGCACTGAAGCTTTCTTT. Amino acid sequence: CASSQERTGGTEAFF.

V usage is TRBV6-5 and J usage is TRBJ2-1; 8 nucleotides match TRBD2. The ends lost 1 base at V and 9 bases at J; junction bases unmatched: 14. In germline, CDR1 is MNHEY, CDR2 SVGAGI. There are 17 residues in the CDR3. Here the CDR3 reads CASSYYGGGPRLVEQFF. In DNA, the CDR3 is TGTGCCAGCAGTTACTACGGGGGGGGACCGCGGCTGGTTGAGCAGTTCTTC.

This clonotype has only a few counts. The chain uses TRBV5-6 and TRBJ2-7, with a possible D match to TRBD1 (6 bases). The germline V gene encodes CDR1 SGHDT and CDR2 YYEEEE. CDR3 length: 14 residues. Trimming removed 2 bases from V and 6 bases from J, with 15 bases in between. CDR3 sequence reads: CASSLGGRSSEQYF. Written as DNA, the CDR3 is TGTGCCAGCAGCTTAGGGGGAAGGAGCTCCGAGCAGTACTTC.